Listed here is a single T cell receptor beta chain. Its target is not known. This table comes from immunoSEQ multiplex PCR, and its TCRdb copy is limited to in-frame clones, with some not included. The sample consists of tens of thousands of clones, approximately 86% of them appearing once. The record originates from a study of radiotherapy plus CTLA-4 blockade in lung cancer. Study summary: Overall, 18% of patients showed an objective response, while about 29% attained disease control. Regarding the study as a whole: There was expansion of tumor-derived TCR clones in blood after radiotherapy plus ipilimumab. Reported findings show early blood T cell clone dynamics, with interferon-beta, best predicted response.

Treatment of patients with chemo-refractory metastatic non-small-cell lung cancer consisted of focal radiation plus CTLA-4 blockade with ipilimumab. With V trimmed by 4 bases and J by 7 bases, 4 bases remained unmatched. The CDR3 extends over 14 amino acids. Per germline, CDR1 SGHTA and CDR2 FQGNSA. This receptor was taken from a human donor with non-small cell lung cancer whose response to radiotherapy plus ipilimumab could not be evaluated. The chain combines TRBV7-2 with TRBJ1-5; 10 nucleotides match TRBD1. The sample here was peripheral blood, taken from a patient treated with radiotherapy plus ipilimumab. The CDR3, as DNA: TGTGCCAGCAGCTCGGGACAGGGGAAGCAGCCCCAGCATTTT. As protein: CASSSGQGKQPQHF.